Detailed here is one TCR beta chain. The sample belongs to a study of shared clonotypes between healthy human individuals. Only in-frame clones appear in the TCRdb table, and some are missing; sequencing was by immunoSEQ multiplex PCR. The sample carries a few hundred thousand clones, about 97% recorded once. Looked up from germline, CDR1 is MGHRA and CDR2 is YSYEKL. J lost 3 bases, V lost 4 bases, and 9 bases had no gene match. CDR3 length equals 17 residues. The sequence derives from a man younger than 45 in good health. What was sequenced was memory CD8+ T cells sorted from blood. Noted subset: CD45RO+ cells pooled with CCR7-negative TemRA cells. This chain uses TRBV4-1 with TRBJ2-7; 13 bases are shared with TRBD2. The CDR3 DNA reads TGCGCCAGCAGCCCCAGGACTAGCGGGAGCGCCAACTACGAGCAGTACTTC. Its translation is CASSPRTSGSANYEQYF.